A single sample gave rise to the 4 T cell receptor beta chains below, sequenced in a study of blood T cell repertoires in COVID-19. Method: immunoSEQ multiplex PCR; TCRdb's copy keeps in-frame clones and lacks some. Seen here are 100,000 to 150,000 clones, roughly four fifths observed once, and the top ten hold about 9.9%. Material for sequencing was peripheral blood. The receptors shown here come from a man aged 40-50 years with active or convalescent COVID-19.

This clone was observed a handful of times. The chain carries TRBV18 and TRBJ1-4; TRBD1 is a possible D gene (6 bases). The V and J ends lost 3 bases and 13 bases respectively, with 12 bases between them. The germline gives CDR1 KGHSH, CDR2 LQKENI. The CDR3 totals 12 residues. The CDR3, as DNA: TGTGCCAGCTCACCCTCAGGGGCGAGACTGTTTTTT. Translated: CASSPSGARLFF.

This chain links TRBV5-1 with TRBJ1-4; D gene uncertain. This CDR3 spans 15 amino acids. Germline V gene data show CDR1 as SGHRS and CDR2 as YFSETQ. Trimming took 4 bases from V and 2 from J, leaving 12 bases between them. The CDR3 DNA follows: TGCGCCAGCAGCCTTCAAGGGAGGACTAATGAAAAACTGTTTTTT. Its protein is CASSLQGRTNEKLFF.

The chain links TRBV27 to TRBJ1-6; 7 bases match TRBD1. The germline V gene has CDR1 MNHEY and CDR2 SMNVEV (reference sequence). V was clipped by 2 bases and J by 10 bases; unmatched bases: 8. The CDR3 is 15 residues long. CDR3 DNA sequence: TGTGCCAGCAGTTTAAGGGGACAGATCACGTCACCCCTCCACTTT. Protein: CASSLRGQITSPLHF.

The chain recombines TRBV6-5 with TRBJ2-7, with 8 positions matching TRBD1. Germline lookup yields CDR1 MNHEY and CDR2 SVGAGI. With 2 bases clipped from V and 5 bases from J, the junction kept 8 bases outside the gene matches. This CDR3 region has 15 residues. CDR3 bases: TGTGCCAGCAGTTACGGGCAGGGGGCAGAACACGAGCAGTACTTC. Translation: CASSYGQGAEHEQYF.